One sample yielded the 11 T cell receptor beta chains listed below, sequenced in a study of TIL therapy for anti-PD-1-resistant metastatic lung cancer. Time point described: pre-treatment sample, taken before nivolumab and TIL therapy. This was the immunoSEQ v3 assay. Repertoires were generated with immunoSEQ multiplex PCR, while TCRdb's copy carries only in-frame clones and drops some. Of about 60,000 clones in the sample, around 87% are singletons; the top ten hold around 2.6%. The source was blood, collected at baseline. The receptors originated from a person aged 25 to 79 with non-small cell lung cancer.

The chain links TRBV5-1 to TRBJ2-7; D is undetermined. The CDR3 runs 14 residues. Germline assignment: CDR1 SGHRS and CDR2 YFSETQ. The V end lost 4 bases, the J end lost 3 bases, and 14 bases lay between the germline ends. The DNA for the CDR3 is TGCGCCAGCAGCCCACATGACGGATTCTACGAGCAGTACTTC. Protein product: CASSPHDGFYEQYF.

This chain links TRBV11-3 with TRBJ2-7, with 12 bases fitting TRBD2. V was clipped by 1 base and J by 6 bases; unmatched bases: 13. The CDR3 covers 18 residues. Germline V gives CDR1 SGHNT, CDR2 YENEEA. CDR3 loop: CASSLGAGWTSGDSEQYF. The CDR3 DNA reads as TGTGCCAGCAGCTTAGGGGCGGGCTGGACTAGCGGGGACTCCGAGCAGTACTTC.

The rearrangement uses TRBV28 and TRBJ2-7; D is uncertain. The CDR3 consists of 12 residues. Trimming shortened V by 2 bases and J by 4 bases, and 6 bases separated the two germline ends. Germline assignment: CDR1 MDHEN and CDR2 SYDVKM. CDR3 amino acids: CASSLKGYEQYF. DNA of the CDR3: TGTGCCAGCAGTTTAAAAGGTTACGAGCAGTACTTC.

The rearrangement joins TRBV18 to TRBJ2-2, with D unclear. The CDR3 extends over 16 amino acids. V was cut by 0 bases and J by 5 bases, with 13 bases left in between. Germline-derived CDR1 and CDR2 are KGHSH and LQKENI. The CDR3 DNA is TGTGCCAGCTCACCACCGATTTGGGGTGGAACCGGGGAGCTGTTTTTT. This translates into CASSPPIWGGTGELFF.

This chain connects TRBV4-2 to TRBJ2-1; D unclear. The CDR3 sequence is 16 residues long. V shed 0 bases and J shed 6 bases, with 15 bases lying between them. Germline CDR1 reads LGHNA; CDR2 reads YNFKEQ. CDR3 sequence: CASSQDLSGQRNEQFF. CDR3 coding DNA: TGTGCCAGCAGCCAAGATTTGTCGGGCCAACGCAATGAGCAGTTCTTC.

V gene TRBV28 combines with J gene TRBJ1-4, with 7 bases aligning to TRBD1. After removal of 6 bases from V and 8 bases from J, the junction contained 9 bases not matched to a gene. Germline V gives CDR1 MDHEN, CDR2 SYDVKM. This CDR3 region has 14 residues. This CDR3 reads CASSVQGLKEKLFF. In DNA form, the CDR3 reads TGTGCCAGCAGCGTACAGGGGTTAAAGGAAAAACTGTTTTTT.

CDR3 coding DNA: TGTGCCAGCAGCGGGCGGACTAGCGGCACAGATACGCAGTATTTT. This sequence encodes CASSGRTSGTDTQYF. The chain links TRBV9 to TRBJ2-3, with 9 nucleotides matching TRBD2. This CDR3 contains 15 residues. Losses at the gene ends were 3 bases for V and 1 base for J; bases not matched to a gene: 3. Per the germline V gene, CDR1 is SGDLS and CDR2 is YYNGEE.

With regard to this clone: This same CDR3 is encoded by further DNA sequences in the sample. The chain has TRBV4-1 and TRBJ1-1; D uncertain. Germline CDR1 MGHRA, CDR2 YSYEKL. V lost 0 bases to trimming and J lost 10 bases, with 18 bases between them. This CDR3 has 15 amino acids. As DNA, the CDR3 is TGCGCCAGCAGCCAAGAATTCGCGGCAATCGGTAGAGCTTTCTTT. Protein: CASSQEFAAIGRAFF.

This chain connects TRBV27 to TRBJ2-1; D is possibly TRBD2 (6 bases). The CDR3 extends over 16 amino acids. The V gene's germline CDR1 is MNHEY and CDR2 SMNVEV (reference sequence). V was pared by 3 bases and J by 4 bases, with 16 bases between. The CDR3 DNA reads TGTGCCAGCAGTTTTCTCGGGGTAGCGGCGTACAATGAGCAGTTCTTC. Protein: CASSFLGVAAYNEQFF.

This clone appeared once. V is TRBV7-8 and J is TRBJ1-4; possible D gene TRBD1, 6 bases. Per the germline V gene, CDR1 is SGHVS and CDR2 is FQNEAQ. The CDR3 sequence is 15 residues long. V lost 5 bases and J 3 bases, leaving 13 bases between the germline ends. The chain's CDR3 is CASSQPQGPNEKLFF. The CDR3 DNA follows: TGTGCCAGCAGCCAACCACAGGGCCCTAATGAAAAACTGTTTTTT.

The rearrangement joins TRBV20-1 to TRBJ1-2; 9 nucleotides agree with TRBD1. J gave up 3 bases and V 3 bases, and 8 bases lay outside the gene matches. This CDR3 is built from 15 residues. CDR1 and CDR2 from the germline V gene are DFQATT and SNEGSKA (reference sequence). CDR3 loop: CSASAGQGFDYGYTF. The CDR3, as DNA: TGCAGTGCTAGTGCGGGACAGGGTTTCGACTATGGCTACACCTTC.